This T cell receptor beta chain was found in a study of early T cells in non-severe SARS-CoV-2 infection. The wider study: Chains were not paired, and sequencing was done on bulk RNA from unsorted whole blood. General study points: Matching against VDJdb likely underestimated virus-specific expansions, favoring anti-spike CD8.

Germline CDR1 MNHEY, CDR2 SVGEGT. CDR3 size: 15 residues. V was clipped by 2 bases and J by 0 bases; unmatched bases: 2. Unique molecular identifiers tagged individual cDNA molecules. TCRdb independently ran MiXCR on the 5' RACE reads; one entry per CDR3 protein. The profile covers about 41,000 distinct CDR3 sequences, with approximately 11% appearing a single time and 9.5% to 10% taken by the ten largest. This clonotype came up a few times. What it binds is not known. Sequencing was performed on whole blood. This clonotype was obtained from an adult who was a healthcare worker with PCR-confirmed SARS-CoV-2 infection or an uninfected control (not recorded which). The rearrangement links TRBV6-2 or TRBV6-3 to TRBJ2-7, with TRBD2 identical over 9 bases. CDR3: CASSYQAGGSYEQYF. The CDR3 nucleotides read TGTGCCAGCAGTTACCAAGCGGGGGGCTCCTACGAGCAGTACTTC.